A selection of T cell receptor beta chains follows, all from one sample in a study of early T cells in non-severe SARS-CoV-2 infection. A single record per CDR3 protein comes from TCRdb applying MiXCR to the 5' RACE reads. The sample includes 20,000 to 30,000 distinct CDR3 sequences, 4% to 4.5% seen only once; the top ten take 5% to 7.5%. The sequenced sample consisted of whole blood. Source of these receptors: an adult who was a healthcare worker with PCR-confirmed SARS-CoV-2 infection or an uninfected control (not recorded which). Each CDR3 is given with its conserved first and last residue. Each record gives: D gene, V gene, J gene, clone size, CDR3 protein, CDR3 DNA. A D gene is named only where the DNA matches it firmly. Expanded clones are given a class, and other clones once, few, many or no size at all.

D: TRBD2; V: TRBV29-1; J: TRBJ2-7; size: many; CDR3: CSVEVDGLAEYEQYF; DNA: TGCAGCGTTGAAGTCGACGGGCTAGCGGAATACGAGCAGTACTTC
D: .; V: TRBV6-5; J: TRBJ1-1; size: many; CDR3: CASSRGGLDTEAFF; DNA: TGTGCCAGCAGCCGAGGGGGTTTGGACACTGAAGCTTTCTTT
D: TRBD1; V: TRBV20-1; J: TRBJ2-1; size: many; CDR3: CSARNPGTGDNEQFF; DNA: TGCAGTGCTAGAAATCCCGGGACAGGGGACAATGAGCAGTTCTTC
D: TRBD2; V: TRBV11-1; J: TRBJ2-1; size: medium-sized; CDR3: CASSLSGTSGYNEQFF; DNA: TGTGCCAGCAGCTTATCAGGGACTAGCGGTTACAATGAGCAGTTCTTC
D: TRBD1; V: TRBV29-1; J: TRBJ2-7; size: many; CDR3: CSARDSQRKQYF; DNA: TGCAGCGCCCGGGACAGCCAGCGGAAGCAGTACTTC
D: TRBD2; V: TRBV6-5; J: TRBJ2-1; size: many; CDR3: CASSRLAGVGHEQFF; DNA: TGTGCCAGCAGTAGACTAGCGGGAGTAGGCCATGAGCAGTTCTTC
D: .; V: TRBV12-3/TRBV12-4; J: TRBJ2-2; size: many; CDR3: CASSFTGELFF; DNA: TGTGCCAGCAGTTTCACGGGGGAGCTGTTTTTT
D: .; V: TRBV14; J: TRBJ1-2; size: .; CDR3: CASSRYRVGYTF; DNA: TGTGCCAGCAGCCGCTACAGGGTCGGCTACACCTTC
D: .; V: TRBV12-3/TRBV12-4; J: TRBJ1-2; size: many; CDR3: CASSSQVGVGYTF; DNA: TGTGCCAGCAGCTCCCAAGTCGGGGTTGGCTACACCTTC
D: .; V: TRBV5-1; J: TRBJ2-7; size: many; CDR3: CASSLDGPYEQYF; DNA: TGCGCCAGCAGTCTGGACGGCCCCTACGAGCAGTACTTC
D: .; V: TRBV5-1; J: TRBJ1-3; size: many; CDR3: CASSLALDGSGNTIYF; DNA: TGCGCCAGCAGCTTGGCCTTGGACGGGTCTGGAAACACCATATATTTT
D: TRBD1; V: TRBV5-1; J: TRBJ2-1; size: .; CDR3: CASSLGWTGDRMDEQFF; DNA: TGCGCCAGCAGCTTGGGTTGGACCGGGGACAGAATGGATGAGCAGTTCTTC
D: .; V: TRBV19; J: TRBJ2-5; size: .; CDR3: CASSRYHLVETQYF; DNA: TGTGCCAGTAGCAGATACCACTTGGTTGAGACCCAGTACTTC
D: TRBD2; V: TRBV6-1; J: TRBJ2-5; size: many; CDR3: CASSRSGESWYF; DNA: TGTGCCAGCTCCAGGAGCGGGGAATCATGGTACTTC
D: TRBD1; V: TRBV11-3; J: TRBJ2-7; size: many; CDR3: CASSTLQGSEQYF; DNA: TGTGCCAGCAGCACCTTACAGGGGTCCGAGCAGTACTTC
D: .; V: TRBV18; J: TRBJ1-1; size: many; CDR3: CASSRGGPNTEAFF; DNA: TGTGCCAGCTCACGCGGGGGACCGAACACTGAAGCTTTCTTT
D: .; V: TRBV4-1; J: TRBJ1-1; size: many; CDR3: CASSQHDRGGDPEAFF; DNA: TGCGCCAGCAGCCAACATGACCGGGGAGGAGACCCTGAAGCTTTCTTT
D: TRBD1; V: TRBV7-9; J: TRBJ2-7; size: many; CDR3: CASSFPGTGGTSGQYF; DNA: TGTGCCAGCAGCTTCCCCGGGACAGGGGGTACCTCGGGGCAGTACTTC
D: TRBD2; V: TRBV18; J: TRBJ2-1; size: many; CDR3: CASSLQREAGNEQFF; DNA: TGTGCCAGCTCACTACAGCGGGAGGCCGGGAATGAGCAGTTCTTC
D: .; V: TRBV7-6; J: TRBJ1-4; size: .; CDR3: CASSSPLGVTNEKLFF; DNA: TGTGCCAGCAGCTCCCCCCTCGGGGTAACTAATGAAAAACTGTTTTTT
D: .; V: TRBV12-5; J: TRBJ2-1; size: many; CDR3: CASGQGPYNEQFF; DNA: TGTGCTAGTGGACAGGGACCCTACAATGAGCAGTTCTTC
D: .; V: TRBV20-1; J: TRBJ2-5; size: many; CDR3: CSAHHQETQYF; DNA: TGCAGTGCCCACCATCAAGAGACCCAGTACTTC
D: TRBD2; V: TRBV30; J: TRBJ2-1; size: many; CDR3: CACSGGGSDRNEQFF; DNA: TGTGCCTGTTCGGGTGGCGGGAGTGATCGCAATGAGCAGTTCTTC
D: .; V: TRBV29-1; J: TRBJ1-1; size: few; CDR3: CSVRPMNTEAFF; DNA: TGCAGCGTTCGTCCGATGAACACTGAAGCTTTCTTT
D: TRBD1; V: TRBV3-1; J: TRBJ2-1; size: few; CDR3: CASSPQGAEKFF; DNA: TGTGCCAGCAGCCCACAGGGGGCCGAAAAGTTCTTC
D: .; V: TRBV14; J: TRBJ2-7; size: few; CDR3: CASSRNTGQYEQYF; DNA: TGTGCCAGCAGCCGAAATACAGGGCAGTACGAGCAGTACTTC
D: .; V: TRBV29-1; J: TRBJ2-7; size: many; CDR3: CSGGRDYEQYF; DNA: TGCAGTGGGGGCAGGGACTACGAGCAGTACTTC
D: .; V: TRBV20-1; J: TRBJ1-1; size: .; CDR3: CSALIQGDTEAFF; DNA: TGCAGTGCCCTCATACAGGGCGACACTGAAGCTTTCTTT
D: .; V: TRBV2; J: TRBJ2-2; size: many; CDR3: CASSDAGVGYTGELFF; DNA: TGTGCCAGCAGTGACGCAGGGGTCGGGTACACCGGGGAGCTGTTTTTT
D: .; V: TRBV30; J: TRBJ1-4; size: .; CDR3: CAWSERRDEKLFF; DNA: TGTGCCTGGAGTGAAAGGAGAGATGAAAAACTGTTTTTT
D: .; V: TRBV13; J: TRBJ1-4; size: many; CDR3: CASCIQGNEKLFF; DNA: TGTGCCAGCTGCATACAGGGAAATGAAAAACTGTTTTTT
D: .; V: TRBV6-2/TRBV6-3; J: TRBJ1-5; size: many; CDR3: CASSYGSNQPQHF; DNA: TGTGCCAGCAGTTATGGCAGCAATCAGCCCCAGCATTTT
D: .; V: TRBV2; J: TRBJ2-7; size: .; CDR3: CASRGGSYEQYF; DNA: TGTGCCAGCAGGGGGGGCTCCTACGAGCAGTACTTC
D: TRBD2; V: TRBV5-4; J: TRBJ2-3; size: .; CDR3: CASSPRLAGDLDTQYF; DNA: TGTGCCAGCAGCCCTAGACTAGCGGGAGATCTAGATACGCAGTATTTT
D: TRBD2; V: TRBV20-1; J: TRBJ2-5; size: few; CDR3: CSARGAGLVLSQETQYF; DNA: TGCAGTGCTAGAGGTGCGGGACTAGTCCTCTCCCAAGAGACCCAGTACTTC
D: TRBD2; V: TRBV6-5; J: TRBJ2-7; size: .; CDR3: CASRRTPSGLLYEQYF; DNA: TGTGCCAGCAGGAGGACCCCTAGCGGGCTTCTGTACGAGCAGTACTTC
D: .; V: TRBV9; J: TRBJ2-1; size: many; CDR3: CASSAPYRDNEQFF; DNA: TGTGCCAGCAGCGCGCCCTACAGAGACAATGAGCAGTTCTTC
D: .; V: TRBV6-2/TRBV6-3; J: TRBJ2-2; size: many; CDR3: CASRERMDTGELFF; DNA: TGTGCCAGCAGAGAACGGATGGACACCGGGGAGCTGTTTTTT
D: .; V: TRBV2; J: TRBJ2-4; size: many; CDR3: CASTRKSIKNIQYF; DNA: TGTGCCAGCACCAGGAAGAGTATCAAAAACATTCAGTACTTC
D: .; V: TRBV6-2/TRBV6-3; J: TRBJ1-2; size: .; CDR3: CASSLTAANYGYTF; DNA: TGTGCCAGCAGTTTGACGGCAGCTAACTATGGCTACACCTTC
D: .; V: TRBV6-1; J: TRBJ2-3; size: .; CDR3: CASTSRAVSTDTQYF; DNA: TGTGCCAGCACCTCTAGGGCAGTCAGCACAGATACGCAGTATTTT
D: .; V: TRBV3-1; J: TRBJ2-1; size: many; CDR3: CASSPRGSGNEQFF; DNA: TGTGCCAGCAGCCCAAGGGGGTCGGGGAATGAGCAGTTCTTC